This T cell receptor (beta chain) was obtained from a study of blood T cell repertoires in COVID-19. Losses at the gene ends were 1 base for V and 7 bases for J; bases not matched to a gene: 7. This CDR3 has 15 amino acids. Germline CDR1 reads SGHTA; CDR2 reads FQGNSA. Generated by immunoSEQ multiplex PCR, the TCRdb table keeps only in-frame clones and is missing some. The table records about 370,000 clones, 89% of them present only once. Seattle researchers signed up patients amid active infection and tracked them longitudinally. The receptor was isolated from a woman in her twenties or thirties with COVID-19, enrolled during active disease. What was sequenced was peripheral blood. The chain couples TRBV7-2 to TRBJ2-7; TRBD1 aligns across 10 bases. CDR3 coding DNA: TGTGCCAGCAGCTTAGTAGGGGACAGGGGTGGGGAGCAGTACTTC. It codes for CASSLVGDRGGEQYF.